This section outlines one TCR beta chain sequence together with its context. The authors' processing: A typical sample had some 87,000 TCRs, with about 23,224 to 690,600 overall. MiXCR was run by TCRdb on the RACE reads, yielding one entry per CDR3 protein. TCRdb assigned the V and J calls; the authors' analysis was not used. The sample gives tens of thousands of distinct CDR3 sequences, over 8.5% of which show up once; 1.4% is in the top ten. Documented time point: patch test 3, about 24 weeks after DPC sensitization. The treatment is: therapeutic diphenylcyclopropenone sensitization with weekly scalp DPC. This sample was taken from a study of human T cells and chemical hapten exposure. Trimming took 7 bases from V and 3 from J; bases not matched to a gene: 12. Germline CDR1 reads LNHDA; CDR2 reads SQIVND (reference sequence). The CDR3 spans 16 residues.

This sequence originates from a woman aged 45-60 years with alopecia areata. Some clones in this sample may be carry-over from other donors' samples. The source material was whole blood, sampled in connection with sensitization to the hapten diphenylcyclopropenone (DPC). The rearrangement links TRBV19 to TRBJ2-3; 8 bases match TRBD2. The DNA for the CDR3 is TGTGCCAGTACTAGCAGAGCGGGAGTTGGGACAGATACGCAGTATTTT. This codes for CASTSRAGVGTDTQYF.